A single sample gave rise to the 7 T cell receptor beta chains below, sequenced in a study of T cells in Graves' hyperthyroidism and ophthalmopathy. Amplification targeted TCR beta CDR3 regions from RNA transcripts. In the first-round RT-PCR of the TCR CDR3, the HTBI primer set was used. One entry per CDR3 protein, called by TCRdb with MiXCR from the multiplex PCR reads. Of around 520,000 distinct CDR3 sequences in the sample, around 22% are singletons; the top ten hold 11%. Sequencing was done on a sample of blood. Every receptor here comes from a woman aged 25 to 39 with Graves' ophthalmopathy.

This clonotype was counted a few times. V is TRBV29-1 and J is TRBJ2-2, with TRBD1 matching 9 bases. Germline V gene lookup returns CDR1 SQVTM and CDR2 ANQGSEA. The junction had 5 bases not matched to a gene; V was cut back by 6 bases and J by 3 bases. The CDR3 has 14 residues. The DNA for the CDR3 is TGCAGCGTCGACCGGGACAGGGACACCGGGGAGCTGTTTTTT. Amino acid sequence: CSVDRDRDTGELFF.

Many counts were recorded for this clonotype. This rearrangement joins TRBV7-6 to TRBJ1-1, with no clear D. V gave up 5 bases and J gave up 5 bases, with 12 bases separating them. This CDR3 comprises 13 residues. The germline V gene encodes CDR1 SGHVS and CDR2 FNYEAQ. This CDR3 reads CASSPVGTTEAFF. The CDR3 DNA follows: TGTGCCAGCAGCCCAGTGGGCACGACTGAAGCTTTCTTT.

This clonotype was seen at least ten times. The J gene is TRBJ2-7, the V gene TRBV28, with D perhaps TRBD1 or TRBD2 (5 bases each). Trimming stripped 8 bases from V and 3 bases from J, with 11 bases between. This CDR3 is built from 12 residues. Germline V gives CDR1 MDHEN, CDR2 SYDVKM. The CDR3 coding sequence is TGTGCCAGCCGGGACCCAATCTACGAGCAGTACTTC. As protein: CASRDPIYEQYF. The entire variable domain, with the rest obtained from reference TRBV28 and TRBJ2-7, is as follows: DVKVTQSSRYLVKRTGEKVFLECVQDMDHENMFWYRQDPGLGLRLIYFSYDVKMKEKGDIPEGYSVSREKKERFSLILESASTNQTSMYLCASRDPIYEQYFGPGTRLTVT.

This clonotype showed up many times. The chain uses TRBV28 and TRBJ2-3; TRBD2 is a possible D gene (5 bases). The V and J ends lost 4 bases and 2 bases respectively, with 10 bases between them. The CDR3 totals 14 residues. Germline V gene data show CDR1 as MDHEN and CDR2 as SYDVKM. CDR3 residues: CASSSPGVTDTQYF. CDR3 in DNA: TGTGCCAGCAGTTCCCCCGGGGTCACAGATACGCAGTATTTT.

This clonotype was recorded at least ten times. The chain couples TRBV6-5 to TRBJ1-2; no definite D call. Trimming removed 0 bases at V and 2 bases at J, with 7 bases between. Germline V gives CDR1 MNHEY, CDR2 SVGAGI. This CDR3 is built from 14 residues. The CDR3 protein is CASSYSGSNYGYTF. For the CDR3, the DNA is TGTGCCAGCAGTTACTCCGGCAGCAACTATGGCTACACCTTC.

CDR3: CASSKGRGREANVLTF. The DNA of the CDR3 is TGTGCCAGCAGTAAAGGCAGGGGGCGCGAGGCCAACGTCCTGACTTTC. This chain uses TRBV6-1 with TRBJ2-6, with 8 nucleotides matching TRBD1. Trimming cost V 5 bases and J 6 bases; bases outside gene matches: 9. Germline CDR1 reads MNHNS; CDR2 reads SASEGT. The CDR3 spans 16 residues.

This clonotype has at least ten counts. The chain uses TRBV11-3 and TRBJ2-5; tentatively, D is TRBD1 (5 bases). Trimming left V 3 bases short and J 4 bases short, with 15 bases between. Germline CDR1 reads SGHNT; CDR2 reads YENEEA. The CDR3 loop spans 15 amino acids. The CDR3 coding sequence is TGTGCCAGCAGCTTGGGTTCGACAGAAGGAGAGACCCAGTACTTC. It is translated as CASSLGSTEGETQYF. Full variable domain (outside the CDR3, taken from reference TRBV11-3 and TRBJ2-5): EAGVVQSPRYKIIEKKQPVAFWCNPISGHNTLYWYLQNLGQGPELLIRYENEEAVDDSQLPKDRFSAERLKGVDSTLKIQPAELGDSAVYLCASSLGSTEGETQYFGPGTRLLVL.